This T cell receptor (beta chain) stems from a study of T cell changes during pregnancy in multiple sclerosis (dated by TCRdb to between 2018 and 2020). Turning to the overall study: The study looked at changes in the T cell repertoire across pregnancy in women with multiple sclerosis.

From the cysteine through the phenylalanine, the CDR3 covers 15 amino acids. Only CDR3 DNA is held: 45 bases, read in frame from base 1. V ends up 8 bases short and J 2 bases short, with an unmatched junction base count of 10. Via the germline V gene (reference sequence), CDR1 is SEHNR and CDR2 FQNEAQ. Concerning this clone: No antigen is known for it. No much larger clone is present one base from it, and per-base qualities are unavailable.

Library preparation employed the immunoSEQ multiplex PCR assay. The immuneACCESS repertoire file appears here via TCRdb, limited to in-frame rearrangements. These files lack a portion of the clones; in checked studies, under half of the deficit traces to unresolved V genes, and the cause of the others is not known. The table for this sample lists fewer than 40,000 clones; 90% of them were counted only once. Jointly, the top ten make up 9.5% to 12% of the sample. The TCR sequence derives from a female donor with multiple sclerosis, enrolled in a pregnancy study. This specimen consisted of CD8+ T cells from peripheral blood mononuclear cells, obtained before pregnancy. This sequence uses TRBV7-9 and TRBJ2-3, with 7 junctional bases fitting TRBD2. The nucleotide sequence reads as follows: TGTGCCAGCGGACTGAGCGGGGTCCTCACAGATACGCAGTATTTT. It is translated as CASGLSGVLTDTQYF.